This entry lists 20 T cell receptor beta chains sequenced from one sample in a study of beta chain features in type 1 diabetes. Overall study results and limits: When Type 1 diabetes patients were examined, their TCRB CDR3s proved moderately but significantly shorter in all four CD4+ subsets.

All of the isolated RNA was reverse transcribed, so expressed TCRB transcripts were sequenced. The method was immunoSEQ multiplex PCR; TCRdb's version includes in-frame clones alone and lacks a portion of them. The data hold about 280,000 clones, with 15% observed a single time. No antigen is known for these receptors. Sequencing was done on a sample of naive CD4+ T cells from blood. The origin of the receptors is a man between 18 and 29 years old with type 1 diabetes.

This clone was seen more than once but under ten times. The V call is TRBV28, the J call TRBJ2-7; TRBD1 agrees at 7 bases. There are 14 residues in the CDR3. With V trimmed by 2 bases and J by 1 base, 2 bases remained unmatched. The germline V gene has CDR1 MDHEN and CDR2 SYDVKM. Here the CDR3 DNA reads TGTGCCAGCAGTTTACAGGGGGATTCCTACGAGCAGTACTTC. Residues: CASSLQGDSYEQYF.

V is TRBV7-6 and J is TRBJ2-5, with 7 nucleotides matching TRBD1. Trimming at V came to 1 base and at J to 4 bases, leaving 6 bases not matched to a gene. The CDR3 extends over 15 amino acids. Germline CDR1 reads SGHVS; CDR2 reads FNYEAQ. CDR3 DNA: TGTGCCAGCAGCTTAGGAAGAAACAGGGGAGAGACCCAGTACTTC. Protein: CASSLGRNRGETQYF.

This chain links TRBV9 with TRBJ1-6; tentative D call: TRBD1 (5 bases). The CDR3 sequence is 14 residues long. Germline V gives CDR1 SGDLS, CDR2 YYNGEE. V shed 0 bases and J shed 7 bases, with 8 bases lying between them. CDR3 nucleotides: TGTGCCAGCAGCGTAGCGCAGGGCAATTCACCCCTCCACTTT. Its translation is CASSVAQGNSPLHF.

This clone was counted only a few times. The V gene is TRBV6-6, the J gene TRBJ1-6; TRBD1 agrees at 9 bases. V was pared by 0 bases and J by 7 bases, with 1 base of the junction left unmatched. The CDR3 is made up of 15 amino acids. From germline, CDR1 is MNHNY and CDR2 SVGAGI (reference sequence). CDR3 amino acids: CASSYSTGGNSPLHF. The CDR3 DNA reads as TGTGCCAGCAGTTACTCCACAGGGGGCAATTCACCCCTCCACTTT.

The V call is TRBV27, the J call TRBJ2-1, with no clear D. V lost 3 bases and J lost 10, with 13 bases in between. Germline V CDR1 and CDR2: MNHEY, SMNVEV (reference sequence). The CDR3 is 13 amino acids. CDR3 amino acids: CASSFKPRGEQFF. In DNA form, the CDR3 reads TGTGCCAGCAGTTTTAAGCCCCGCGGCGAGCAGTTCTTC.

This clone was counted a few times. The chain combines TRBV11-2 with TRBJ1-1; D unclear. Germline lookup yields CDR1 SGHAT and CDR2 FQNNGV. The CDR3 sequence is 13 residues long. V was clipped by 0 bases and J by 7 bases, with 9 bases between them. The chain's CDR3 is CASSLDYEIEAFF. CDR3 nucleotide sequence: TGTGCCAGCAGCTTAGATTACGAGATTGAAGCTTTCTTT.

In this sample, this clone turned up a few times. J is TRBJ1-4 and V is TRBV9; D is perhaps TRBD1 (5 bases). The V end was cut by 3 bases, the J end by 0 bases, with 12 bases between. CDR3 size: 16 residues. From germline, CDR1 is SGDLS and CDR2 YYNGEE. The CDR3 here is CASSAQDSSTNEKLFF. As DNA, the CDR3 is TGTGCCAGCAGCGCTCAAGACAGCTCAACTAATGAAAAACTGTTTTTT.

The J gene is TRBJ2-7, the V gene TRBV19; 7 nucleotides line up with TRBD2. In germline, CDR1 is LNHDA, CDR2 SQIVND (reference sequence). Trimming at V came to 6 bases and at J to 3 bases, leaving 11 bases not matched to a gene. This CDR3 contains 15 residues. This CDR3 reads CASRNSGVGIYEQYF. The CDR3 nucleotides are TGTGCCAGTAGGAACAGCGGGGTGGGCATCTACGAGCAGTACTTC.

This chain uses TRBV28 with TRBJ2-5; TRBD2 matches at 7 bases. After removal of 6 bases from V and 4 bases from J, the junction contained 20 bases not matched to a gene. Germline CDR1 reads MDHEN; CDR2 reads SYDVKM. This CDR3 has 18 residues. The CDR3 loop reads CASRKPFASGHWGETQYF. CDR3 bases: TGTGCCAGCAGGAAGCCCTTTGCTAGCGGCCATTGGGGAGAGACCCAGTACTTC.

This chain joins TRBV28 and TRBJ2-3, with D perhaps matching TRBD2 (6 bases). Germline CDR1 is MDHEN and CDR2 is SYDVKM. V lost 2 bases, J lost 0 bases, and 18 bases lay in between. CDR3 length: 18 residues. The CDR3 region is CASSLAGQGTHSTDTQYF. DNA of the CDR3: TGTGCCAGCAGTTTAGCGGGGCAGGGCACTCATAGCACAGATACGCAGTATTTT.

The chain joins TRBV28 to TRBJ2-3; 9 bases are shared with TRBD2. Germline CDR1 MDHEN, CDR2 SYDVKM. The CDR3 runs 15 residues. V dropped 4 bases and J dropped 4; count of bases not matched to a gene: 6. The CDR3: CASSSFSGGPDTQYF. The CDR3 region has the DNA TGTGCCAGCAGTTCTTTTAGCGGGGGCCCAGATACGCAGTATTTT.

V gene TRBV5-6 combines with J gene TRBJ2-3, with D perhaps matching TRBD1 (5 bases). The CDR3 loop spans 13 amino acids. Looked up from germline, CDR1 is SGHDT and CDR2 is YYEEEE. Between the trimmed V and J ends, which lost 6 bases and 5 bases, there was a span of 13 bases. The DNA for the CDR3 is TGTGCCAGCATGGGGCGTGTTGGAGATACGCAGTATTTT. The encoded protein is CASMGRVGDTQYF. The full variable domain, in which reference TRBV5-6 and TRBJ2-3 provide the parts outside the CDR3, is DAGVTQSPTHLIKTRGQQVTLRCSPKSGHDTVSWYQQALGQGPQFIFQYYEEEERQRGNFPDRFSGHQFPNYSSELNVNALLLGDSALYLCASMGRVGDTQYFGPGTRLTVL.

As for this clone: Other DNA sequences in this sample translate to the same CDR3. The chain combines TRBV5-1 with TRBJ2-5; 9 bases agree with TRBD1. The length of the CDR3 is 14 residues. Unmatched junction bases numbered 0, after V lost 0 bases and J lost 3 bases. CDR1 and CDR2 (germline): SGHRS, YFSETQ. The CDR3 here is CASSLGTGEETQYF. In DNA, the CDR3 is TGCGCCAGCAGCTTGGGGACAGGGGAAGAGACCCAGTACTTC.

This chain joins TRBV5-6 and TRBJ1-5; D is ambiguous. This CDR3 is built from 14 residues. Germline-derived CDR1 and CDR2 are SGHDT and YYEEEE. V lost 3 bases to trimming and J lost 0 bases, with 7 bases between them. The CDR3 protein is CASSSYSSNQPQHF. The CDR3 nucleotides read TGTGCCAGCAGCTCCTACAGTAGCAATCAGCCCCAGCATTTT.

The chain employs TRBV30 and TRBJ2-1; TRBD2 matches 16 bases. The CDR3 has 17 residues. Germline V CDR1 and CDR2: GTSNPN, SVGIG (reference sequence). V shed 0 bases and J 6 bases; nucleotides not matched to a gene: 5. CDR3 sequence (DNA): TGTGCCTGGAGTGTACGGGGACTAGCGGGAGGGCCCAATGAGCAGTTCTTC. Translation gives CAWSVRGLAGGPNEQFF.

Only a few counts were recorded for this clone. CDR3 in amino acids: CASSYGLAGADYNEQFF. The CDR3 coding sequence is TGCGCCAGCAGCTACGGACTAGCGGGAGCCGACTACAATGAGCAGTTCTTC. The chain couples TRBV5-1 to TRBJ2-1, with 13 bases aligning to TRBD2. Germline V gene lookup returns CDR1 SGHRS and CDR2 YFSETQ. Unmatched junction bases numbered 6, after V lost 3 bases and J lost 3 bases. The CDR3 sequence is 17 residues long.

The V call is TRBV5-1, the J call TRBJ2-1, with D possibly matching TRBD1 (5 bases). Germline V CDR1 and CDR2: SGHRS, YFSETQ. V was shortened by 0 bases and J by 4 bases, with 11 bases between the two germline ends. The CDR3 covers 15 residues. CDR3 amino acids: CASSLVRGNYNEQFF. The CDR3, as DNA: TGCGCCAGCAGCTTGGTAAGGGGAAATTACAATGAGCAGTTCTTC. Variable domain in full (rest from reference TRBV5-1 and TRBJ2-1): KAGVTQTPRYLIKTRGQQVTLSCSPISGHRSVSWYQQTPGQGLQFLFEYFSETQRNKGNFPGRFSGRQFSNSRSEMNVSTLELGDSALYLCASSLVRGNYNEQFFGPGTRLTVL.

The V call is TRBV30, the J call TRBJ1-1; D unresolved. CDR3 length equals 14 residues. V dropped 8 bases and J dropped 1 base, with 17 bases sitting between them. Germline CDR1 is GTSNPN and CDR2 is SVGIG (reference sequence). CDR3 sequence: CAASPGSTNTEAFF. CDR3 DNA sequence: TGTGCCGCCTCACCAGGCTCCACGAACACTGAAGCTTTCTTT.

The genes are TRBV27 and TRBJ2-7; 15 bases match TRBD2. V shed 5 bases, J shed 0 bases, and the junction held 11 bases outside the gene matches. The CDR3 is 19 residues long. Germline V gene sequence: CDR1 MNHEY, CDR2 SMNVEV (reference sequence). DNA for the CDR3: TGTGCCAGCAGTGGGCGGCTAGGGACTAGCGGGAGGAGCTCCTACGAGCAGTACTTC. Protein: CASSGRLGTSGRSSYEQYF.

This clone has just a few counts. CDR3 DNA: TGCGCCAAGCGACAGGGTCCAATACGGATTAACTATGGCTACACCTTC. Its translation: CAKRQGPIRINYGYTF. The V call is TRBV5-1, the J call TRBJ1-2; 7 bases match TRBD1. V shed 9 bases, J shed 1 base, and the junction held 15 bases outside the gene matches. In germline, CDR1 is SGHRS, CDR2 YFSETQ. The CDR3 covers 16 residues. Supplemented by reference TRBV5-1 and TRBJ1-2, the full variable domain reads KAGVTQTPRYLIKTRGQQVTLSCSPISGHRSVSWYQQTPGQGLQFLFEYFSETQRNKGNFPGRFSGRQFSNSRSEMNVSTLELGDSALYLCAKRQGPIRINYGYTFGSGTRLTVV.